The 5 T cell receptor beta chains reported below all come from one sample, sequenced in a study of OX40 agonist ivuxolimab in advanced cancers. Here immunoSEQ multiplex PCR was the method, and the copy in TCRdb shows in-frame clones only, minus some. This sample yields 23,000 or so clones, of which about 87% are seen a single time; 31% belongs to the top ten. The sample consisted of CD4+ or CD8+ T cells sorted from blood, taken in a trial of the OX40 agonist ivuxolimab. All receptors derive from an adult with an advanced solid tumor such as melanoma, head and neck, liver or kidney cancer.

The chain uses TRBV7-9 and TRBJ2-1; no definite D call. This CDR3 is built from 12 residues. Germline V gene data show CDR1 as SEHNR and CDR2 as FQNEAQ (reference sequence). Trimming took 3 bases from V and 7 from J, leaving 7 bases between them. The CDR3 loop reads CASSFFENEQFF. In nucleotides, the CDR3 is TGTGCCAGCAGCTTTTTCGAGAATGAGCAGTTCTTC.

The chain carries TRBV2 and TRBJ1-1; unclear D gene. V lost 7 bases and J 1 base, leaving 13 bases between the germline ends. The CDR3 totals 14 residues. Germline CDR1 is SNHLY and CDR2 is FYNNEI. The CDR3 sequence is CASKPFPGNTEAFF. The CDR3 region has the DNA TGTGCCAGCAAGCCTTTCCCAGGGAACACTGAAGCTTTCTTT.

The J gene is TRBJ2-1, the V gene TRBV5-1; 7 nucleotides agree with TRBD2. V lost 5 bases and J lost 2; bases outside the gene matches: 4. Per germline, CDR1 SGHRS and CDR2 YFSETQ. The CDR3 sequence is 14 residues long. The DNA for the CDR3 is TGCGCCAGCAGTTCTGCGGGAGCCTACAATGAGCAGTTCTTC. Amino acids: CASSSAGAYNEQFF. Supplemented by reference TRBV5-1 and TRBJ2-1, the full variable domain reads KAGVTQTPRYLIKTRGQQVTLSCSPISGHRSVSWYQQTPGQGLQFLFEYFSETQRNKGNFPGRFSGRQFSNSRSEMNVSTLELGDSALYLCASSSAGAYNEQFFGPGTRLTVL.

The chain links TRBV7-2 to TRBJ1-4; 10 positions agree with TRBD1. Trimming took 4 bases from V and 1 from J; bases not matched to a gene: 3. The CDR3 length is 16 residues. Germline-derived CDR1 and CDR2 are SGHTA and FQGNSA. As DNA, the CDR3 is TGTGCCAGCAGCTCCCGGGACAGGGGAACTAATGAAAAACTGTTTTTT. It translates to CASSSRDRGTNEKLFF.

The chain is built from TRBV30 and TRBJ2-5; 9 nucleotides line up with TRBD2. Germline CDR1 and CDR2: GTSNPN and SVGIG (reference sequence). CDR3 length: 16 residues. With V trimmed by 2 bases and J by 7 bases, 14 bases remained unmatched. In DNA, the CDR3 is TGTGCCTGGAGTCATGCGGGACTAGCCATGGGGGGGACCCAGTACTTC. Its translation: CAWSHAGLAMGGTQYF.